Sequencing of this T cell receptor (beta chain) was carried out in a study of cytomegalovirus exposure and HLA in healthy donors. This PCR relied on a set of 60 Vbeta primers and 13 Jbeta primers. TCRdb keeps only in-frame clones here, not all; method: immunoSEQ multiplex PCR. The repertoire consists of 120,000 or so clones, with 55% to 75% occurring once and the leading ten covering about 1.5%. The sequence came from a man aged 25-45 years in good health and CMV-seropositive. Sequenced: PBMCs.

The CDR3: CASSEAGVTGSPYYEQYF. The CDR3 DNA reads TGTGCCAGCAGTGAAGCCGGGGTAACAGGGTCTCCTTACTACGAGCAGTACTTC. V usage is TRBV2 and J usage is TRBJ2-7, with D possibly TRBD1 on 6 matching bases. From germline, CDR1 is SNHLY and CDR2 FYNNEI. With 0 bases removed from V and 3 bases from J, the gap between germline ends came to 21 bases. The CDR3 has 18 residues.